This TCR beta chain was recorded in a study of PD-L1 blockade in urothelial cancer. At the level of the study: At 3 weeks after treatment start (second dose) and again at 6 weeks, blood was analyzed. Counts from blood samples showed a median of 141,255 T cells. Study-level findings and limits: Having blood TCR clonality under the median before treatment predicted better survival.

The time point was: peripheral blood 6 weeks after treatment start. Urothelial carcinoma affected the patients, and it was locally advanced or metastatic. This clone was found once. Its antigen is unidentified. The V segment lost 4 bases and the J segment 4 bases; nucleotides outside the gene matches: 12. The CDR3 spans 16 residues. Looked up from germline, CDR1 is SGHNT and CDR2 is YYREEE (reference sequence). The table came from immunoSEQ multiplex PCR; TCRdb's copy has only in-frame clones and leaves some out. The data contain 90,000 to 130,000 clones, under 95% of them singletons. The receptor comes from a man aged 60 to 75 with urothelial cancer. The source was PBMCs, collected around atezolizumab (anti-PD-L1) treatment. The chain carries TRBV5-4 and TRBJ2-5; 8 bases agree with TRBD2. The CDR3: CASSPNGGAGGETQYF. Written as DNA, the CDR3 is TGTGCCAGCAGCCCCAATGGGGGGGCGGGAGGAGAGACCCAGTACTTC.